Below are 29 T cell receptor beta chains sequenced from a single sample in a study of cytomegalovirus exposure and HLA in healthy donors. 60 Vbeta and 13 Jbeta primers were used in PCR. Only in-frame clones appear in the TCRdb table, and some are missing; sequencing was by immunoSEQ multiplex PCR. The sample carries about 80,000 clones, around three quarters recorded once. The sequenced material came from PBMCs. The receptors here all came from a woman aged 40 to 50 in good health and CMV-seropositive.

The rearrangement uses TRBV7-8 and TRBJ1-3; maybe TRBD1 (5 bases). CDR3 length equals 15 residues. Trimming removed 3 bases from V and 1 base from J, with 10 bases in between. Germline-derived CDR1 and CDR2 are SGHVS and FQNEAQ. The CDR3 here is CASSLEGLSGNTIYF. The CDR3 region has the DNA TGTGCCAGCAGCTTGGAGGGGCTGTCTGGAAACACCATATATTTT.

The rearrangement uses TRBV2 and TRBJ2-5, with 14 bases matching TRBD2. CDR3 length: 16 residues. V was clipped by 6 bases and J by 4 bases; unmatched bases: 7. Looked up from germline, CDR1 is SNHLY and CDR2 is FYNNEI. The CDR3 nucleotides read TGTGCCAGCAGGGAGACTAGCGGGAGGGATCGAGAGACCCAGTACTTC. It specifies CASRETSGRDRETQYF.

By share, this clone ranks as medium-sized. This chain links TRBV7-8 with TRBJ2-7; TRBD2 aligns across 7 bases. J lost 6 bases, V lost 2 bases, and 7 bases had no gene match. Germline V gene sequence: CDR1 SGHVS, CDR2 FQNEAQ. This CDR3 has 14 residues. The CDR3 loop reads CASSLRGVLREQYF. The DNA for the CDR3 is TGTGCCAGCAGCTTACGGGGGGTCCTACGCGAGCAGTACTTC.

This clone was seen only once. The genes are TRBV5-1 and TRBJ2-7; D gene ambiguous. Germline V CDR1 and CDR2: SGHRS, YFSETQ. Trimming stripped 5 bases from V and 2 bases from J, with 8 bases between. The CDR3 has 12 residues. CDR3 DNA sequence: TGCGCCAGCAGGTCGTCCGCCTACGAGCAGTACTTC. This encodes CASRSSAYEQYF.

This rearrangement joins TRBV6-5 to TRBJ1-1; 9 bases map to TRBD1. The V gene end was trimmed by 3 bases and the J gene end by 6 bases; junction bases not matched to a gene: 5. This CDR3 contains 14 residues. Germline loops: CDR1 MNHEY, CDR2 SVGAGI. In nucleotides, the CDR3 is TGTGCCAGCAGTTATCTTACAGGGGGCTCTGAAGCTTTCTTT. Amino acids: CASSYLTGGSEAFF.

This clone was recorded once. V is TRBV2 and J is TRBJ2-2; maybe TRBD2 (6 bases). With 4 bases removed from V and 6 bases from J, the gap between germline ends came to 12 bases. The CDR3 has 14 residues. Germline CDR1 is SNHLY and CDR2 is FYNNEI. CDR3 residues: CASSVPSVAGELFF. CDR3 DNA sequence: TGTGCCAGCAGTGTGCCTAGCGTAGCCGGGGAGCTGTTTTTT.

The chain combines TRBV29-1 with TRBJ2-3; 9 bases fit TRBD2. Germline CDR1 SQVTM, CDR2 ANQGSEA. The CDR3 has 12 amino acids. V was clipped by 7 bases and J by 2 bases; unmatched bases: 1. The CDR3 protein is CSEGLATDTQYF. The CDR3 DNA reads TGCAGCGAGGGACTAGCCACAGATACGCAGTATTTT.

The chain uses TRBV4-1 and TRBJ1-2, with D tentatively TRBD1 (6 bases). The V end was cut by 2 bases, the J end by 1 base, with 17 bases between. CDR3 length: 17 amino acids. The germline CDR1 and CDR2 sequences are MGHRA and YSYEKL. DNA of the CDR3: TGCGCCAGCAGCCAACGTCGGGGGGGCTCTTTTAACTATGGCTACACCTTC. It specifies CASSQRRGGSFNYGYTF.

The CDR3 loop reads CASNAGYEQYF. CDR3 nucleotide sequence: TGTGCCAGCAACGCGGGCTACGAGCAGTACTTC. The gene calls are TRBV2 and TRBJ2-7, with a possible D match to TRBD2 (5 bases). V dropped 7 bases and J dropped 3 bases, with 7 bases sitting between them. The CDR3 is made up of 11 amino acids. Germline V gene data show CDR1 as SNHLY and CDR2 as FYNNEI. The variable domain in full, completed from reference TRBV2 and TRBJ2-7, reads EPEVTQTPSHQVTQMGQEVILRCVPISNHLYFYWYRQILGQKVEFLVSFYNNEISEKSEIFDDQFSVERPDGSNFTLKIRSTKLEDSAMYFCASNAGYEQYFGPGTRLTVT.

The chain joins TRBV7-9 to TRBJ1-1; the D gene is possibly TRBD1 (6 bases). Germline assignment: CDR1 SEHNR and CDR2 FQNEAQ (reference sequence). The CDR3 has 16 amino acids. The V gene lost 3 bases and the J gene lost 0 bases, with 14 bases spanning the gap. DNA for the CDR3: TGTGCCAGCAGCTTTCCGTGGACAGCTTTGAACACTGAAGCTTTCTTT. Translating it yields CASSFPWTALNTEAFF.

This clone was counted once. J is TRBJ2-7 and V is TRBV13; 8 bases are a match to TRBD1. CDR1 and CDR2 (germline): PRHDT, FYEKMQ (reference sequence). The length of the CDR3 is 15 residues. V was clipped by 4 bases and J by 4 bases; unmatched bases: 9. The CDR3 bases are TGTGCCAGCAGCTCCCGGGACAGGAAAAAGTACGAGCAGTACTTC. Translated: CASSSRDRKKYEQYF.

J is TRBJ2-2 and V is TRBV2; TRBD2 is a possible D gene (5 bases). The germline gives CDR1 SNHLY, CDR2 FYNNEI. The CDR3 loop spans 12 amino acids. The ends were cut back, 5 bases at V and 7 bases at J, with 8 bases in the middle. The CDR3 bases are TGTGCCAGCAGTACTAGAGGCGGGGAGCTGTTTTTT. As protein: CASSTRGGELFF.

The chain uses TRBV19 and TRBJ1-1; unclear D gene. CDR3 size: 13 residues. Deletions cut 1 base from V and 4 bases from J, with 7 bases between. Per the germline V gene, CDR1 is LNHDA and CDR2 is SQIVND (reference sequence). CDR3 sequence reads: CASSIGGGTEAFF. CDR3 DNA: TGTGCCAGTAGTATAGGTGGCGGCACTGAAGCTTTCTTT.

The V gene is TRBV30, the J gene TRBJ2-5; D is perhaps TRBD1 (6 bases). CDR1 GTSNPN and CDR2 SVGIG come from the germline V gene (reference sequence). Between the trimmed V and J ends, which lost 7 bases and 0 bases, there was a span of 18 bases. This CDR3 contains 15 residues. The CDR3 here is CAFTRGTLHQETQYF. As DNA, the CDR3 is TGTGCCTTCACTCGTGGGACACTTCACCAAGAGACCCAGTACTTC.

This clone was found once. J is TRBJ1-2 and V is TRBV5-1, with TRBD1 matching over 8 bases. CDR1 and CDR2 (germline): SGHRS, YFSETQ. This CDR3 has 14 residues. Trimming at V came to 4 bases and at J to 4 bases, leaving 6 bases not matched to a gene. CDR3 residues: CASSPATGVYGYTF. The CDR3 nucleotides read TGCGCCAGCAGCCCCGCGACAGGGGTCTATGGCTACACCTTC.

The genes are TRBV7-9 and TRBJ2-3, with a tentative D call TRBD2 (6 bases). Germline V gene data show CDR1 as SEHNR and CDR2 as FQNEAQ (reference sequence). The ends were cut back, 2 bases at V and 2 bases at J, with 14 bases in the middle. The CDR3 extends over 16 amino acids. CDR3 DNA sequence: TGTGCCAGCAGCTTACGGTTGGGGGGACCCACAGATACGCAGTATTTT. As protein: CASSLRLGGPTDTQYF.

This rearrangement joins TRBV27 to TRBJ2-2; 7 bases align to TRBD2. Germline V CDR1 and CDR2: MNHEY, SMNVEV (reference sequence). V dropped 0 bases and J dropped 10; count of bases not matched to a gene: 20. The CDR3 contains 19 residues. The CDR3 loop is CASSLSAWGGQRRGVELFF. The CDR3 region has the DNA TGTGCCAGCAGTTTATCTGCTTGGGGGGGTCAGCGGCGTGGGGTGGAGCTGTTTTTT.

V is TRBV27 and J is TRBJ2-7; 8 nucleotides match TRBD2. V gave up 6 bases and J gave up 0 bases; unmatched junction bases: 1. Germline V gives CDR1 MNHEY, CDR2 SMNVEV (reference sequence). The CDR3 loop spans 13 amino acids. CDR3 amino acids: CASRAGGSYEQYF. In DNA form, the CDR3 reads TGTGCCAGCAGGGCGGGAGGCTCCTACGAGCAGTACTTC.

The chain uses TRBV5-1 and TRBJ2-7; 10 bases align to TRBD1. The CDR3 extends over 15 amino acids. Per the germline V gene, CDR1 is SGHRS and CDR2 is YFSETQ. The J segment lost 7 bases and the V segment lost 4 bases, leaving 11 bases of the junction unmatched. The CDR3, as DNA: TGCGCCAGCAGCCCCCAGGGACAGGGGATGAGTGAGCAGTACTTC. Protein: CASSPQGQGMSEQYF. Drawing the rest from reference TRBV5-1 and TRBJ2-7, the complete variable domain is KAGVTQTPRYLIKTRGQQVTLSCSPISGHRSVSWYQQTPGQGLQFLFEYFSETQRNKGNFPGRFSGRQFSNSRSEMNVSTLELGDSALYLCASSPQGQGMSEQYFGPGTRLTVT.

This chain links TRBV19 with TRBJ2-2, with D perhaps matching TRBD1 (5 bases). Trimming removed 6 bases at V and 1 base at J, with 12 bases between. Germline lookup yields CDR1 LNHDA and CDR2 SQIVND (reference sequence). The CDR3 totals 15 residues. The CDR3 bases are TGTGCCAGTAGCCTCGCAGGGCGGAACACCGGGGAGCTGTTTTTT. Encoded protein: CASSLAGRNTGELFF.

The CDR3, as DNA: TGCGCCAGCAGCCAAGCGACAGGACAGGGTGGCGGGGAGCTGTTTTTT. Translation: CASSQATGQGGGELFF. The V gene is TRBV4-1, the J gene TRBJ2-2; 8 bases line up with TRBD1. J was trimmed by 7 bases and V by 1 base; bases with no gene match: 8. This CDR3 is built from 16 residues. Germline values: CDR1 MGHRA, CDR2 YSYEKL.

CDR3 DNA: TGTGCCAGTGGGGACAGGGACAATGAGCAGTTCTTC. Its protein is CASGDRDNEQFF. The chain employs TRBV19 and TRBJ2-1, with 9 bases identical to TRBD1. With 8 bases clipped from V and 5 bases from J, the junction kept 1 base outside the gene matches. Germline V CDR1 and CDR2: LNHDA, SQIVND (reference sequence). The CDR3 is 12 residues long.

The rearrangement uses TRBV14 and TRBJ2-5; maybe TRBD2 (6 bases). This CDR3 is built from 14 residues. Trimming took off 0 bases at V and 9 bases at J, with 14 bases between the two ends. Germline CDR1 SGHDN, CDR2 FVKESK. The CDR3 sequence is CASSQEMGGMAQYF. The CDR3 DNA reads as TGTGCCAGCAGCCAAGAAATGGGAGGAATGGCCCAGTACTTC. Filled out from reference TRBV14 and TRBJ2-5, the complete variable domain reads EAGVTQFPSHSVIEKGQTVTLRCDPISGHDNLYWYRRVMGKEIKFLLHFVKESKQDESGMPNNRFLAERTGGTYSTLKVQPAELEDSGVYFCASSQEMGGMAQYFGPGTRLLVL.

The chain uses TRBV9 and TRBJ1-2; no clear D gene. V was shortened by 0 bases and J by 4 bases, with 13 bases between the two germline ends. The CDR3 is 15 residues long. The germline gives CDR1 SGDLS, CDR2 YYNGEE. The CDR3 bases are TGTGCCAGCAGCGTAGAGGAGAGAGCAGCCTATGGCTACACCTTC. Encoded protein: CASSVEERAAYGYTF.

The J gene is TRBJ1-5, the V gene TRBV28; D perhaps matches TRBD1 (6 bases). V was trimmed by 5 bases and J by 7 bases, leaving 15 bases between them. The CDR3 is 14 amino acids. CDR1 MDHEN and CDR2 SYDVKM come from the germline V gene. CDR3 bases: TGTGCCAGCAGTCCCAGGGGTGGGTGGCAGCCCCAGCATTTT. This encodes CASSPRGGWQPQHF.

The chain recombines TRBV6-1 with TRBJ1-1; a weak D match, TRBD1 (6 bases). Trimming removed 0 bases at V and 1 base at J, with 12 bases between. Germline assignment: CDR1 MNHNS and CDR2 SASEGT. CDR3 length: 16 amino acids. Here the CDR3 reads CASSEANRVRNTEAFF. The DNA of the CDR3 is TGTGCCAGCAGTGAAGCCAACAGGGTCAGGAACACTGAAGCTTTCTTT.

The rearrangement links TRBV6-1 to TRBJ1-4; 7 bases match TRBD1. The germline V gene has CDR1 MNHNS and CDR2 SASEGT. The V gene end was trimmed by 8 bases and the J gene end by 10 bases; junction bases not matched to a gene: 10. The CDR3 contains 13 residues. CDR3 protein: CASGGRGVGKLFF. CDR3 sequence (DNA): TGTGCCAGCGGGGGCAGGGGGGTGGGAAAACTGTTTTTT.

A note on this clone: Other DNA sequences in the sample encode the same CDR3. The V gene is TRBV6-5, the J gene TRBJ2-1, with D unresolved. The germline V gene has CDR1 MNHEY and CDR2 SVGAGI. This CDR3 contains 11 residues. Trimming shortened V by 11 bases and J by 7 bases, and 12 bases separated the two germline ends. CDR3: CAAKAVNEQFF. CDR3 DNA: TGTGCCGCGAAGGCGGTGAATGAGCAGTTCTTC.

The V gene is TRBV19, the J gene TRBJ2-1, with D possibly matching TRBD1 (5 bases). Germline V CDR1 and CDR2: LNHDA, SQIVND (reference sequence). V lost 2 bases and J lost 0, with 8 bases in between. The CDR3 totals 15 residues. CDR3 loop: CASSIPRGSYNEQFF. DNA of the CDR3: TGTGCCAGTAGTATACCTAGGGGCTCCTACAATGAGCAGTTCTTC.